Listed below are T cell receptor beta chains from one sample, sequenced in a study of T cells after yellow fever vaccination. TCRdb reprocessed the 5' RACE reads via MiXCR and lists one record per CDR3 protein. The sample includes about 300,000 distinct CDR3 sequences, under 9% of them seen just once. Sequenced material: CD4+ T cells sorted from PBMCs, taken 5 days after the yellow fever booster vaccination. Receptors were obtained from a man between 18 and 29 years old who received the YFV17D yellow fever vaccine. Each CDR3 is given with its conserved first and last residue. Each record gives: clone size, V gene, D gene, J gene, CDR3 DNA, CDR3 protein. The D gene is left open where the match is weak. Clone size appears in some rows only: once, few, many, or a class for an expanded clone.

few	TRBV18	-	TRBJ2-5	TGTGCCAGCTCACCAGGTGTCACATGGGAGACCCAGTACTTC	CASSPGVTWETQYF
many	TRBV12-3/TRBV12-4	-	TRBJ2-5	TGTGCCAGCAGTTTTCAGGGACTTGAAGAGACCCAGTACTTC	CASSFQGLEETQYF
few	TRBV20-1	TRBD2	TRBJ2-1	TGCAGTGCGGCCCGACTAGCGGGGGCGAGAGACGCTGAGCAGTTCTTC	CSAARLAGARDAEQFF
-	TRBV7-2	-	TRBJ1-1	TGTGCCAGCAGCTCTACTAGGGACTTAGGGGTCTTAGCTTTCTTT	CASSSTRDLGVLAFF
few	TRBV2	-	TRBJ2-1	TGTGCCAGCAGTGCGGGGGAGCTCTACAATGAGCAGTTCTTC	CASSAGELYNEQFF
many	TRBV7-6	-	TRBJ2-3	TGTGCCAGCACTTCCACGGCTTCCCACACAGATACGCAGTATTTT	CASTSTASHTDTQYF
few	TRBV12-3/TRBV12-4	-	TRBJ2-5	TGTGCCAGCAACAGTCGTGGCTTACAAGAGACCCAGTACTTC	CASNSRGLQETQYF
few	TRBV3-1	-	TRBJ1-1	TGTGCCAGCAGCCAGGGGAGTGGGAACACTGAAGCTTTCTTT	CASSQGSGNTEAFF
-	TRBV27	-	TRBJ2-3	TGTGCCAGCAACTTGACCCCCGCCGCCGATACGCAGTATTTT	CASNLTPAADTQYF
few	TRBV19	-	TRBJ1-1	TGTGCCAGTAGCGAGGACAGTTACACTGAAGCTTTCTTT	CASSEDSYTEAFF
-	TRBV12-3/TRBV12-4	-	TRBJ2-3	TGTGCCAGCAGTTTCTTAGCGTGGGTCACAGATACGCAGTATTTT	CASSFLAWVTDTQYF
few	TRBV3-1	-	TRBJ2-1	TGTGCCAGCAGCCGGAGGGCTAGTAGCGATGAGCAGTTCTTC	CASSRRASSDEQFF
many	TRBV3-1	TRBD1	TRBJ1-2	TGTGCCAGCAGCCAAGAGTTACGGGGGACAGCCAACTATGGCTACACCTTC	CASSQELRGTANYGYTF
many	TRBV12-3/TRBV12-4	-	TRBJ1-1	TGTGCCAGCAGCCTCCCACCCGGCAGGGGAGCTTTCTTT	CASSLPPGRGAFF
many	TRBV6-2/TRBV6-3	-	TRBJ2-5	TGTGCCAGCAGTCCGCCAGCGGTGTTAAAAGAGACCCAGTACTTC	CASSPPAVLKETQYF
many	TRBV4-2	TRBD1	TRBJ2-1	TGTGCCAGCAGCCGACAGGGGGACAACAATGAGCAGTTCTTC	CASSRQGDNNEQFF
many	TRBV30	-	TRBJ2-5	TGTGCCTGGAGACCACTCCCTACACGAGAGACCCAGTACTTC	CAWRPLPTRETQYF
-	TRBV2	-	TRBJ1-4	TGTGCCATCGGGGCCGTTAATGAAAAACTGTTTTTT	CAIGAVNEKLFF
few	TRBV3-1	-	TRBJ2-1	TGTGCCAGCAGCCACATAAGGACACACAATGAGCAGTTCTTC	CASSHIRTHNEQFF
-	TRBV27	-	TRBJ1-1	TGTGCCAGCAGTTTAAACAGGGAGACTGAAGCTTTCTTT	CASSLNRETEAFF
few	TRBV25-1	TRBD1	TRBJ1-2	TGTGCCAGCAGTGAAGGGGACAGGGGGAACTATGGCTACACCTTC	CASSEGDRGNYGYTF
-	TRBV14	-	TRBJ2-1	TGTGCCAGCAGCCAATTCGGACGGAGTGCGGGATCCTACAATGAGCAGTTCTTC	CASSQFGRSAGSYNEQFF
few	TRBV24-1	-	TRBJ1-2	TGTGCCACCAGTGATTTGATAGACGGCTACACCTTC	CATSDLIDGYTF
-	TRBV4-3	-	TRBJ2-3	TGCGCCAGCAGCCAACCCTATTCCACAGATACGCAGTATTTT	CASSQPYSTDTQYF
many	TRBV4-1	-	TRBJ2-3	TGCGCCAGCAGCCAAGTTAAGCAAAGCACAGATACGCAGTATTTT	CASSQVKQSTDTQYF
few	TRBV6-5	-	TRBJ2-5	TGTGCCAGCAGTTCCCGTCTCGGGGGGACCCAGTACTTC	CASSSRLGGTQYF
few	TRBV7-9	-	TRBJ2-3	TGTGCCAGCAGCCCCCGGGGCAGTTACACAGATACGCAGTATTTT	CASSPRGSYTDTQYF
few	TRBV6-1	-	TRBJ1-2	TGTGCCAGCAGTGACGGCCTTCGGAGGGGCTACACCTTC	CASSDGLRRGYTF
few	TRBV11-2	-	TRBJ1-2	TGTGCCAGCAGCACCGAGGCGACTAGTCGCTACACCTTC	CASSTEATSRYTF
-	TRBV20-1	TRBD1	TRBJ1-2	TGCAGTGCTCTTAAGGCGGGACAGGGAGGCTATGGCTACACCTTC	CSALKAGQGGYGYTF
-	TRBV12-3/TRBV12-4	-	TRBJ1-2	TGTGCCAGCAGTGATACGGGATTCTATGGCTACACCTTC	CASSDTGFYGYTF
-	TRBV4-2	TRBD1	TRBJ1-4	TGTGCCAGCAGGCTAGACAGGGATGGGGAAAAACTGTTTTTT	CASRLDRDGEKLFF
-	TRBV12-3/TRBV12-4	TRBD1	TRBJ1-6	TGTGCCAGCAGCGAGGGGGCAGGGGGAGTTAATTCACCCCTCCACTTT	CASSEGAGGVNSPLHF
few	TRBV20-1	-	TRBJ2-3	TGCAGTGCCGCCATTCCGGGGCGCACAGATACGCAGTATTTT	CSAAIPGRTDTQYF
-	TRBV7-9	-	TRBJ1-5	TGTGCCAGCAGCGGGGGGGGATTGTGGAATCAGCCCCAGCATTTT	CASSGGGLWNQPQHF
many	TRBV11-2	-	TRBJ1-6	TGTGCCAGCAGCTTAGAACCTAATAATTCACCCCTCCACTTT	CASSLEPNNSPLHF
-	TRBV18	-	TRBJ2-7	TGTGCCAGCTCACCACCTGGCGCGAGGTGGTACGAGCAGTACTTC	CASSPPGARWYEQYF